The 30 T cell receptor beta chains below all came from one sample that was sequenced in a study of regulatory T cells in long-lasting Graves disease. The authors built TCR beta libraries using iRepertoire HTBI primers and Arm-PCR of CDR3 regions. TCRdb re-analysed the multiplex PCR reads in MiXCR, keeping a single row per CDR3 protein. Of 440,000 or so distinct CDR3 sequences in the sample, less than 20% were seen once. The time point was: newly diagnosed GD, antithyroid drugs for less than 3 months. PBMCs provided the RNA from which the TCR library was made. These data also featured in a second study, about T cells in Graves' hyperthyroidism and ophthalmopathy.

This specimen consisted of peripheral blood mononuclear cells (PBMCs), obtained at new diagnosis, from a patient treated with antithyroid drugs. The receptors stem from a woman aged 25 to 39 with Graves disease.

The chain links TRBV28 to TRBJ2-7; 10 bases map to TRBD1. Germline loops: CDR1 MDHEN, CDR2 SYDVKM. There are 15 residues in the CDR3. V lost 5 bases and J lost 5; bases outside the gene matches: 9. The CDR3 DNA sequence: TGTGCCAGCAGTCCCCGGGACAGGGGTTTCGACGAGCAGTACTTC. It encodes CASSPRDRGFDEQYF. The entire variable domain, with the rest obtained from reference TRBV28 and TRBJ2-7, is as follows: DVKVTQSSRYLVKRTGEKVFLECVQDMDHENMFWYRQDPGLGLRLIYFSYDVKMKEKGDIPEGYSVSREKKERFSLILESASTNQTSMYLCASSPRDRGFDEQYFGPGTRLTVT.

This clonotype was detected a few times. The chain recombines TRBV6-1 with TRBJ1-6; 8 bases line up with TRBD1. Per germline, CDR1 MNHNS and CDR2 SASEGT. The junction had 22 bases not matched to a gene; V was cut back by 8 bases and J by 13 bases. The CDR3 is 17 amino acids. CDR3 nucleotide sequence: TGTGCCAGCGGACGGGACAGGCCCACGCAATATATTAGTCCCCTCCACTTT. Translating gives CASGRDRPTQYISPLHF.

This clonotype was seen at least ten times. CDR3 nucleotides: TGTGCCAGCGTGATGGGTGACGTCTCCTACGAGCAGTACTTC. It yields the protein CASVMGDVSYEQYF. This chain connects TRBV6-1 to TRBJ2-7; D not resolved. This CDR3 is 14 amino acids long. Per germline, CDR1 MNHNS and CDR2 SASEGT. V was trimmed by 8 bases and J by 0 bases, leaving 14 bases between them.

The V and J genes are TRBV4-2 and TRBJ2-5; 11 nucleotides align to TRBD1. The germline CDR1 and CDR2 sequences are LGHNA and YNFKEQ. The J segment lost 4 bases and the V segment lost 2 bases, leaving 6 bases of the junction unmatched. The CDR3 is made up of 16 amino acids. The CDR3 DNA is TGTGCCAGCAGCCAAATGGGGACAGGGGGAGGAGAGACCCAGTACTTC. It codes for CASSQMGTGGGETQYF.

This clonotype was counted a few times. The chain recombines TRBV27 with TRBJ1-6; no definite D call. Germline V lookup: CDR1 MNHEY, CDR2 SMNVEV (reference sequence). The CDR3 runs 12 residues. V lost 5 bases and J 8 bases, leaving 7 bases between the germline ends. This CDR3 reads CASSQWDSPLHF. The CDR3 bases are TGTGCCAGCAGTCAATGGGATTCACCCCTCCACTTT.

The chain couples TRBV29-1 to TRBJ1-2; 8 nucleotides agree with TRBD1. Germline CDR1 and CDR2: SQVTM and ANQGSEA. Trimming at V came to 6 bases and at J to 6 bases, leaving 6 bases not matched to a gene. This CDR3 is built from 12 residues. CDR3 sequence (DNA): TGCAGCGTCTACACAGGGGGGGATGGCTACACCTTC. Residues: CSVYTGGDGYTF.

This clonotype came up a few times. This chain connects TRBV28 to TRBJ1-4; no reliable D call. The ends were cut back, 5 bases at V and 8 bases at J, with 18 bases in the middle. The CDR3 has 15 amino acids. CDR1 is MDHEN, CDR2 SYDVKM, per germline. CDR3 in amino acids: CASSTLNYPQEKLFF. The DNA for the CDR3 is TGTGCCAGCAGTACACTCAATTACCCACAGGAAAAACTGTTTTTT.

This clonotype has just a few counts. The chain uses TRBV28 and TRBJ1-5; 7 bases line up with TRBD1. Germline values: CDR1 MDHEN, CDR2 SYDVKM. After removal of 2 bases from V and 9 bases from J, the junction contained 13 bases not matched to a gene. There are 16 residues in the CDR3. CDR3 DNA: TGTGCCAGCAGTTTAGACTGGGACAGTCTTGCGGGGCCCCAGCATTTT. Translation: CASSLDWDSLAGPQHF.

This clonotype was counted only a few times. One base away lies a much larger clone, so this may be a sequencing read error. The V call is TRBV6-2 or TRBV6-3, the J call TRBJ2-1, with D tentatively TRBD1 (6 bases). CDR3 length: 14 residues. V was clipped by 2 bases and J by 7 bases, with 12 bases between them. The V gene's germline CDR1 is MNHEY and CDR2 SVGEGT. Written as DNA, the CDR3 is TGTGCCAGCAGTTACAGTGGACAGCTTAATGAGCAGTTCTTC. Its translation: CASSYSGQLNEQFF.

The rearrangement links TRBV5-4 to TRBJ1-2; 9 bases are a match to TRBD1. CDR1 is SGHNT and CDR2 is YYREEE in the germline V gene (reference sequence). J gave up 5 bases and V 3 bases, and 5 bases lay outside the gene matches. The CDR3 consists of 14 residues. CDR3 protein: CASSWGQGEYGYTF. CDR3 nucleotide sequence: TGTGCCAGCAGCTGGGGACAGGGTGAATATGGCTACACCTTC.

The gene calls are TRBV7-9 and TRBJ2-2, with 11 bases fitting TRBD2. The trim removed 5 bases at V and 4 bases at J, leaving 6 bases unmatched. From germline, CDR1 is SEHNR and CDR2 FQNEAQ (reference sequence). CDR3 length equals 16 residues. In DNA, the CDR3 is TGTGCCAGCAGCCTACTAGCGGGAGTGGTCACCGGGGAGCTGTTTTTT. It translates to CASSLLAGVVTGELFF.

In the case of this clonotype: A far larger clone is just one base off, so this is likely a read error. V and J are TRBV2 and TRBJ2-7; 7 nucleotides align to TRBD2. This CDR3 region has 16 residues. Germline loops: CDR1 SNHLY, CDR2 FYNNEI. Germline trimming cut 5 bases from V and 7 bases from J; bases unmatched to any gene: 17. The CDR3 coding sequence is TGTGCCAGCAGTTACCTAGCGGCGAGCTCCTACAATGAGCAGTACTTC. This sequence encodes CASSYLAASSYNEQYF.

The genes are TRBV6-1 and TRBJ2-1; 10 nucleotides line up with TRBD1. The ends lost 2 bases at V and 2 bases at J; junction bases unmatched: 3. Germline assignment: CDR1 MNHNS and CDR2 SASEGT. There are 16 residues in the CDR3. The CDR3 sequence is CASSEFDRGPYNEQFF. Written as DNA, the CDR3 is TGTGCCAGCAGTGAATTCGACAGGGGGCCCTACAATGAGCAGTTCTTC.

The chain uses TRBV5-1 and TRBJ2-1; 9 bases match TRBD2. Trimming cost V 0 bases and J 6 bases; bases outside gene matches: 4. The CDR3 consists of 15 residues. Germline CDR1 SGHRS, CDR2 YFSETQ. This chain's CDR3 is CASSLALAGSNEQFF. As DNA, the CDR3 is TGCGCCAGCAGCTTGGCCCTAGCGGGAAGCAATGAGCAGTTCTTC.

The table lists this clonotype with many counts. The chain joins TRBV7-9 to TRBJ2-7; 8 bases are shared with TRBD2. Germline lookup yields CDR1 SEHNR and CDR2 FQNEAQ (reference sequence). The CDR3 has 15 amino acids. J was trimmed by 2 bases and V by 5 bases; bases with no gene match: 8. DNA for the CDR3: TGTGCCAGCAGCCCCTTAGCGGGACTAACCTACGAGCAGTACTTC. Its translation is CASSPLAGLTYEQYF.

This clonotype has ten or more counts. This chain links TRBV10-3 with TRBJ2-2; TRBD2 might be the D (6 bases). In germline, CDR1 is ENHRY, CDR2 SYGVKD. The CDR3 has 17 residues. Trimming took 4 bases from V and 4 from J, leaving 19 bases between them. The CDR3 region has the DNA TGTGCCATCAGTGTTTCAACCGGGACTCGTAGCACCGGGGAGCTGTTTTTT. It translates to CAISVSTGTRSTGELFF.

The sample holds many counts of this clonotype. The chain links TRBV10-3 to TRBJ2-1, with 7 nucleotides matching TRBD2. V shed 3 bases and J 6 bases; nucleotides not matched to a gene: 5. This CDR3 contains 14 residues. Germline CDR1 and CDR2: ENHRY and SYGVKD. The CDR3 DNA follows: TGTGCCATCAGTGACCCAGGGAGGGCCAATGAGCAGTTCTTC. Encoded protein: CAISDPGRANEQFF.

The genes are TRBV20-1 and TRBJ2-1; perhaps TRBD2 as D (6 bases). The ends were cut back, 6 bases at V and 0 bases at J, with 18 bases in the middle. The CDR3 is 16 amino acids. Germline CDR1 is DFQATT and CDR2 is SNEGSKA (reference sequence). The CDR3, as DNA: TGCAGTGCCAGACCCATTGCGGGGAGCTCCTACAATGAGCAGTTCTTC. It encodes CSARPIAGSSYNEQFF.

This clonotype occurred many times. V gene TRBV7-9 combines with J gene TRBJ2-7; D is possibly TRBD2 (5 bases). The V end lost 1 base, the J end lost 5 bases, and 12 bases lay between the germline ends. The CDR3 contains 14 residues. Germline V gives CDR1 SEHNR, CDR2 FQNEAQ (reference sequence). This CDR3 reads CASSLGLYGDEQYF. As DNA, the CDR3 is TGTGCCAGCAGCTTAGGTCTCTACGGGGACGAGCAGTACTTC.

The chain carries TRBV4-1 and TRBJ1-1; D remains unclear. The germline V gene encodes CDR1 MGHRA and CDR2 YSYEKL. The V and J ends lost 3 bases and 4 bases respectively, with 12 bases between them. The CDR3 runs 14 residues. Written as DNA, the CDR3 is TGCGCCAGCAGCCATATTTCGGACTCCACTGAAGCTTTCTTT. Translated: CASSHISDSTEAFF.

This clonotype was counted at least ten times. The chain employs TRBV7-2 and TRBJ1-6; TRBD1 might be the D (6 bases). From germline, CDR1 is SGHTA and CDR2 FQGNSA. The V end lost 6 bases, the J end lost 10 bases, and 16 bases lay between the germline ends. This CDR3 spans 14 amino acids. This CDR3 reads CASRHRVSESPLHF. CDR3 sequence (DNA): TGTGCCAGCAGGCACAGGGTGAGTGAATCACCCCTCCACTTT. The full variable domain, with the rest looked up from reference TRBV7-2 and TRBJ1-6, is GAGVSQSPSNKVTEKGKDVELRCDPISGHTALYWYRQSLGQGLEFLIYFQGNSAPDKSGLPSDRFSAERTGGSVSTLTIQRTQQEDSAVYLCASRHRVSESPLHFGNGTRLTVT.

This clonotype was detected ten times or more. The J gene is TRBJ1-1, the V gene TRBV2, with no clear D. Trimming removed 2 bases from V and 2 bases from J, with 6 bases in between. The CDR3 extends over 13 amino acids. Germline values: CDR1 SNHLY, CDR2 FYNNEI. CDR3 amino acids: CASSELENTEAFF. The CDR3 DNA sequence: TGTGCCAGCAGTGAATTGGAAAACACTGAAGCTTTCTTT.

This clonotype showed up just a few times. One end of the junction fails to match germline, which may point to a read error. The chain recombines TRBV7-9 with TRBJ2-3, with TRBD2 matching 9 bases. Germline CDR1 is SEHNR and CDR2 is FQNEAQ (reference sequence). There are 18 residues in the CDR3. The CDR3 is CASTLNYPLAGNTDTQYF. CDR3 coding DNA: TGTGCCAGCACCTTAAATTACCCTCTAGCGGGAAACACAGATACGCAGTATTTT. Drawing the rest from reference TRBV7-9 and TRBJ2-3, the complete variable domain is DTGVSQNPRHKITKRGQNVTFRCDPISEHNRLYWYRQTLGQGPEFLTYFQNEAQLEKSRLLSDRFSAERPKGSFSTLEIQRTEQGDSAMYLCASTLNYPLAGNTDTQYFGPGTRLTVL.

This clonotype has at least ten counts. J is TRBJ1-2 and V is TRBV20-1, with a possible D match to TRBD1 (6 bases). Trimming cost V 4 bases and J 4 bases, with 10 bases left between them. The CDR3 runs to 12 residues. CDR1 is DFQATT and CDR2 is SNEGSKA in the germline V gene (reference sequence). CDR3 in amino acids: CSANRDIYGYTF. The CDR3 bases are TGCAGTGCTAACCGGGACATCTATGGCTACACCTTC.

This clonotype was seen ten or more times. The chain couples TRBV27 to TRBJ2-2, with 7 bases fitting TRBD2. This CDR3 spans 15 amino acids. The ends lost 4 bases at V and 3 bases at J; junction bases unmatched: 5. Germline lookup yields CDR1 MNHEY and CDR2 SMNVEV (reference sequence). The CDR3 spells CASSSLRGDTGELFF. The CDR3, as DNA: TGTGCCAGCAGTTCCCTCCGGGGGGACACCGGGGAGCTGTTTTTT.

This clonotype was seen more than once but under ten times. The V call is TRBV5-6, the J call TRBJ2-7, with unresolved D. V was pared by 2 bases and J by 2 bases, with 14 bases between. The germline gives CDR1 SGHDT, CDR2 YYEEEE. This CDR3 spans 15 amino acids. The CDR3 sequence: CASSFSTLGTYEQYF. For the CDR3, the DNA is TGTGCCAGCAGCTTCAGTACATTAGGGACCTACGAGCAGTACTTC.

This clonotype has ten or more counts. The chain links TRBV20-1 to TRBJ2-7, with a tentative D call TRBD1 (5 bases). The CDR3 is 14 amino acids. In germline, CDR1 is DFQATT, CDR2 SNEGSKA (reference sequence). The V and J ends lost 5 bases and 3 bases respectively, with 17 bases between them. The CDR3 loop is CSAPVVSGLYEQYF. CDR3 sequence (DNA): TGCAGTGCTCCCGTTGTTTCAGGGCTCTACGAGCAGTACTTC.

The J gene is TRBJ2-3, the V gene TRBV27; the match to TRBD2 covers 12 bases. Germline loops: CDR1 MNHEY, CDR2 SMNVEV (reference sequence). CDR3 length: 17 amino acids. Trimming at V came to 0 bases and at J to 4 bases, leaving 5 bases not matched to a gene. CDR3 coding DNA: TGTGCCAGCAGTTTATCGCTAGCGGGAGGGCCCCCAGATACGCAGTATTTT. Translated, it gives CASSLSLAGGPPDTQYF.

This clonotype was recorded a few times. This sequence joins TRBV7-9 and TRBJ2-7, with TRBD2 as a possible D gene (5 bases). This CDR3 is built from 16 residues. Germline assignment: CDR1 SEHNR and CDR2 FQNEAQ (reference sequence). Deletions cut 1 base from V and 1 base from J, with 14 bases between. CDR3 sequence (DNA): TGTGCCAGCAGCTTAGTAGGTAGCGCCCTATCCTACGAGCAGTACTTC. Its protein is CASSLVGSALSYEQYF.

This clonotype was counted ten times or more. The chain is built from TRBV6-1 and TRBJ2-1, with 8 bases lining up with TRBD2. CDR3 length: 14 amino acids. V shed 8 bases and J 6 bases; nucleotides not matched to a gene: 9. Per germline, CDR1 MNHNS and CDR2 SASEGT. The CDR3 protein is CASQSGGKINEQFF. CDR3 sequence (DNA): TGTGCCAGCCAATCGGGAGGGAAAATCAATGAGCAGTTCTTC.